The clone carrying this T cell receptor (beta chain) was counted once. The sample is drawn from a study of blood T cell repertoires in COVID-19. Losses at the gene ends were 4 bases for V and 6 bases for J; bases not matched to a gene: 2. The germline gives CDR1 SGHAT, CDR2 FQDESV (reference sequence). The CDR3 extends over 14 amino acids. TCRdb's copy holds only in-frame clones and misses some; the assay was immunoSEQ multiplex PCR. This sample carries approximately 270,000 clones, around 89% of them seen once, and the ten largest clones take approximately 4%. The TCR comes from a woman in her thirties with acute COVID-19. Sequenced material: PBMCs or T cells enriched from blood (not recorded which). This chain uses TRBV11-1 with TRBJ2-1; TRBD1 aligns across 11 bases. In nucleotides, the CDR3 is TGTGCCAGCAGCTGGGGGACAGGGGGCAATGAGCAGTTCTTC. It yields the protein CASSWGTGGNEQFF.